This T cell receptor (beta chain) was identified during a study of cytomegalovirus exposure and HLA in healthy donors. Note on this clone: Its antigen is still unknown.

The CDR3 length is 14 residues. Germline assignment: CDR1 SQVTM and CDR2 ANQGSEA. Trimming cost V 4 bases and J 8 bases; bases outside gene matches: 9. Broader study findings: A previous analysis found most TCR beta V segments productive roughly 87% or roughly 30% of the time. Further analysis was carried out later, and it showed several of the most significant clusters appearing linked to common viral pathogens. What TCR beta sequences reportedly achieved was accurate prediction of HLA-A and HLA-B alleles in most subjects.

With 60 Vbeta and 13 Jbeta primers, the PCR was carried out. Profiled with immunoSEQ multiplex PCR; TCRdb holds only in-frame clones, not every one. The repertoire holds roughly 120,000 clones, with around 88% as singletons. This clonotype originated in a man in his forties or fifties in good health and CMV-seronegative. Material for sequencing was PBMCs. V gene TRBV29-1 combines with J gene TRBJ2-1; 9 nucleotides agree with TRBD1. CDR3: CSVAQGAQAHEQFF. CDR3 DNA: TGCAGCGTTGCACAGGGGGCGCAGGCCCATGAGCAGTTCTTC.